One sample yielded the 17 T cell receptor beta chains listed below, sequenced in a study of blood T cell repertoires in COVID-19. Data came from immunoSEQ multiplex PCR; TCRdb stores just in-frame clones and leaves some out. The profile shows about 480,000 clones, around 88% of them singletons. Sequencing was done on a sample of peripheral blood. The receptors originated from a woman aged 45 to 65 with COVID-19, enrolled during active disease.

This rearrangement joins TRBV10-2 to TRBJ2-1; 9 nucleotides align to TRBD1. This CDR3 contains 13 residues. CDR1 and CDR2 (germline): WSHSY, SAAADI. The trim removed 9 bases at V and 5 bases at J, leaving 5 bases unmatched. The DNA for the CDR3 is TGCGCCAGTAGGACAGGGGCCGACAATGAGCAGTTCTTC. Translating it yields CASRTGADNEQFF.

This rearrangement joins TRBV5-1 to TRBJ1-1; 7 bases agree with TRBD1. CDR3 length: 15 residues. The V gene end was trimmed by 4 bases and the J gene end by 4 bases; junction bases not matched to a gene: 10. Germline values: CDR1 SGHRS, CDR2 YFSETQ. The CDR3 is CASSITGAVGTEAFF. CDR3 DNA: TGCGCCAGCAGCATTACAGGGGCGGTGGGCACTGAAGCTTTCTTT.

The chain recombines TRBV12-5 with TRBJ1-3; 7 bases agree with TRBD1. With 0 bases clipped from V and 3 bases from J, the junction kept 8 bases outside the gene matches. The CDR3 has 17 residues. CDR1 and CDR2 (germline): LGHNT, FRNRAP. The CDR3 coding sequence is TGTGCTAGTGGTTTGGTACTACAGGGGATCTTTGGAAACACCATATATTTT. Its protein product is CASGLVLQGIFGNTIYF.

The rearrangement uses TRBV18 and TRBJ1-1, with a possible D match to TRBD1 (6 bases). CDR1 and CDR2 (germline): KGHSH, LQKENI. V shed 8 bases and J shed 0 bases, with 10 bases lying between them. This CDR3 region has 13 residues. This chain's CDR3 is CASRTGLNTEAFF. CDR3 sequence (DNA): TGTGCCAGCCGAACAGGGTTGAACACTGAAGCTTTCTTT.

On this clone itself: In the same sample, other DNA sequences code for this CDR3. The genes are TRBV4-2 and TRBJ2-2, with a weak D call TRBD1 (5 bases). Germline V gene lookup returns CDR1 LGHNA and CDR2 YNFKEQ. This CDR3 contains 14 residues. Trimming shortened V by 0 bases and J by 5 bases, and 7 bases separated the two germline ends. The CDR3 here is CASSQESGTGELFF. CDR3 coding DNA: TGTGCCAGCAGCCAAGAGTCAGGGACCGGGGAGCTGTTTTTT.

The rearrangement joins TRBV18 to TRBJ2-7; D possibly corresponds to TRBD2 (5 bases). From germline, CDR1 is KGHSH and CDR2 LQKENI. V dropped 1 base and J dropped 5 bases, with 12 bases sitting between them. There are 14 residues in the CDR3. As DNA, the CDR3 is TGTGCCAGCTCACCACTCGACGGGATAAACGAGCAGTACTTC. Amino acids: CASSPLDGINEQYF.

This clone was picked up one time. This chain joins TRBV4-1 and TRBJ1-5; the D is unclear. The ends were cut back, 2 bases at V and 1 base at J, with 15 bases in the middle. Germline loops: CDR1 MGHRA, CDR2 YSYEKL. This CDR3 region has 17 residues. CDR3 in DNA: TGCGCCAGCAGCCAACGCTCCCCGAGGGTAAGCAATCAGCCCCAGCATTTT. As protein: CASSQRSPRVSNQPQHF.

This clone was counted only a few times. V gene TRBV19 combines with J gene TRBJ1-2; 9 nucleotides line up with TRBD1. The junction had 8 bases not matched to a gene; V was cut back by 1 base and J by 2 bases. The CDR3 contains 17 residues. Germline V gene lookup returns CDR1 LNHDA and CDR2 SQIVND (reference sequence). The CDR3 nucleotides read TGTGCCAGTAGTATAGTAACATCCGGGACAGGGAACTATGGCTACACCTTC. It is translated as CASSIVTSGTGNYGYTF.

The CDR3 here is CASSYSGGSGGYTF. CDR3 bases: TGTGCCAGCAGTTACTCAGGGGGTTCCGGTGGCTACACCTTC. This chain connects TRBV6-6 to TRBJ1-2, with a tentative D call TRBD1 (6 bases). Trimming shortened V by 0 bases and J by 7 bases, and 12 bases separated the two germline ends. Germline V lookup: CDR1 MNHNY, CDR2 SVGAGI (reference sequence). The length of the CDR3 is 14 residues.

The table lists this clone with a few counts. The chain uses TRBV30 and TRBJ1-6; possible D gene TRBD1, 5 bases. This CDR3 is built from 15 residues. V dropped 7 bases and J dropped 8 bases, with 21 bases sitting between them. Germline V gene lookup returns CDR1 GTSNPN and CDR2 SVGIG (reference sequence). In DNA, the CDR3 is TGTGCCTCCACCCCCAGGGAAAAGATCGATTCACCCCTCCACTTT. Translating it yields CASTPREKIDSPLHF.

The rearrangement uses TRBV6-5 and TRBJ1-2; D not resolved. The CDR3 runs to 12 residues. CDR1 and CDR2 from the germline V gene are MNHEY and SVGAGI. V lost 8 bases and J 0 bases, leaving 7 bases between the germline ends. As DNA, the CDR3 is TGTGCCAGCCAGGTGACTAACTATGGCTACACCTTC. This sequence encodes CASQVTNYGYTF.

The chain uses TRBV2 and TRBJ2-5, with TRBD2 identical over 12 bases. This CDR3 is 14 amino acids long. V trimming: 8 bases; J trimming: 3 bases; junction bases outside the gene matches: 4. Germline V gene lookup returns CDR1 SNHLY and CDR2 FYNNEI. The CDR3 coding sequence is TGTGCCAGCTTGGGACTAGCGGGTAAAGAGACCCAGTACTTC. Translation gives CASLGLAGKETQYF.

The chain couples TRBV7-2 to TRBJ2-1; 8 bases fit TRBD1. CDR3 length equals 13 residues. From germline, CDR1 is SGHTA and CDR2 FQGNSA. Trimming took 4 bases from V and 14 from J; bases not matched to a gene: 10. The CDR3 region has the DNA TGTGCCAGCAGCTCCAACGACAGGGGCAGGGAGTTCTTC. This encodes CASSSNDRGREFF.

The V and J genes are TRBV2 and TRBJ2-5; TRBD2 aligns across 8 bases. Germline loops: CDR1 SNHLY, CDR2 FYNNEI. This CDR3 is 13 amino acids long. Losses at the gene ends were 7 bases for V and 2 bases for J; bases not matched to a gene: 3. This CDR3 is CASILAAQETQYF. CDR3 nucleotide sequence: TGTGCCAGCATACTAGCGGCTCAAGAGACCCAGTACTTC.

The chain uses TRBV3-1 (or the pseudogene TRBV3-2) and TRBJ1-1; maybe TRBD1 (5 bases). This CDR3 contains 14 residues. The germline V gene has CDR1 LGHDT and CDR2 YNNKEL (reference sequence). V was pared by 4 bases and J by 8 bases, with 17 bases between. The DNA for the CDR3 is TGTGCCAGCAGCCCGACAGCAATTAAAGTAGAAGCTTTCTTT. It codes for CASSPTAIKVEAFF.

This rearrangement joins TRBV30 to TRBJ2-7; the D is unclear. V lost 0 bases to trimming and J lost 4 bases, with 7 bases between them. The CDR3 sequence is 12 residues long. Per germline, CDR1 GTSNPN and CDR2 SVGIG (reference sequence). The CDR3 DNA reads as TGTGCCTGGAGTGTACTACCTTACGAGCAGTACTTC. Encoded protein: CAWSVLPYEQYF. The whole variable domain, filled in from reference TRBV30 and TRBJ2-7, reads SQTIHQWPATLVQPVGSPLSLECTVEGTSNPNLYWYRQAAGRGLQLLFYSVGIGQISSEVPQNLSASRPQDRQFILSSKKLLLSDSGFYLCAWSVLPYEQYFGPGTRLTVT.

The chain combines TRBV19 with TRBJ1-1, with a possible D match to TRBD1 (5 bases). V dropped 7 bases and J dropped 2 bases, with 14 bases sitting between them. The CDR3 consists of 14 residues. Germline values: CDR1 LNHDA, CDR2 SQIVND (reference sequence). CDR3: CASKITGSNTEAFF. The CDR3 DNA sequence: TGTGCCAGTAAGATTACAGGCTCTAACACTGAAGCTTTCTTT.